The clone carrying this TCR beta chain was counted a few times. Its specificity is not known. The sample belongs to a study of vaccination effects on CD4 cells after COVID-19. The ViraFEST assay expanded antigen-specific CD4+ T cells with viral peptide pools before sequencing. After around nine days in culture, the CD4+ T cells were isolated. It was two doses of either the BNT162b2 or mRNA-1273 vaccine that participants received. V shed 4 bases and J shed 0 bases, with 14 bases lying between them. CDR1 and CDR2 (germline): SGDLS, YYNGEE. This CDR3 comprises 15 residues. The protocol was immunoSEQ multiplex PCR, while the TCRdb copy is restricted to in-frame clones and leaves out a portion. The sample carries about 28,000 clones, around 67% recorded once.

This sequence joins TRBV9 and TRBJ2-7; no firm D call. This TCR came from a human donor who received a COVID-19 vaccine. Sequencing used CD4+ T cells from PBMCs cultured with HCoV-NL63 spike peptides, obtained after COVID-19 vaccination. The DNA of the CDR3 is TGTGCCAGCAGCTATGGGTGGCCCAGCTCCTACGAGCAGTACTTC. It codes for CASSYGWPSSYEQYF.